This T cell receptor (beta chain) was sequenced during a study of PD-1 blockade in classical Hodgkin lymphoma. General study findings and limits: Relapsed/refractory patients reportedly had lower baseline diversity than newly diagnosed patients.

This CDR3 has 15 amino acids. Trimming pared 5 bases from V and 6 bases from J, leaving 16 bases between. Germline V gives CDR1 SGHTA, CDR2 FQGNSA. TCRdb keeps only in-frame clones here, not all; method: immunoSEQ multiplex PCR. This table has fewer than 20,000 clones, approximately 90% appearing once. Time point indicated: newly diagnosed, previously untreated cHL patient sample. Magnetic negative selection was used to purify CD4+ T cells from thawed PBMCs. Comparators were PBMCs taken from newly diagnosed, untreated classical Hodgkin lymphoma. A word on this clone: The antigen remains unidentified.

Sequenced: CD4+ T cells from blood. This clonotype originated in a human donor with classical Hodgkin lymphoma. The V call is TRBV7-2, the J call TRBJ1-4; TRBD1 might be the D (5 bases). In DNA, the CDR3 is TGTGCCAGCAGCCGGGTGGTCAGGGATGATGAAAAACTGTTTTTT. It translates to CASSRVVRDDEKLFF. Using reference TRBV7-2 and TRBJ1-4 for the parts outside the CDR3, the full variable domain is GAGVSQSPSNKVTEKGKDVELRCDPISGHTALYWYRQSLGQGLEFLIYFQGNSAPDKSGLPSDRFSAERTGGSVSTLTIQRTQQEDSAVYLCASSRVVRDDEKLFFGSGTQLSVL.